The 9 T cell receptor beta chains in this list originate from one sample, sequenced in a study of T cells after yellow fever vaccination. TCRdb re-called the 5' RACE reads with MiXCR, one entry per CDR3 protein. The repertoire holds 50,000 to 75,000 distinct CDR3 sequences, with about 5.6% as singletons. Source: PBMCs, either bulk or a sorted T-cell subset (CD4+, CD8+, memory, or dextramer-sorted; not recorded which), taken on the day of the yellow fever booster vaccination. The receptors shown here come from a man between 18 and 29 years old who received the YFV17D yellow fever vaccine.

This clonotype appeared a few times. The CDR3 loop is CASSRVTGGVSEAFF. The DNA of the CDR3 is TGCGCCAGCAGCCGGGTGACAGGGGGAGTATCTGAAGCTTTCTTT. The V call is TRBV4-1, the J call TRBJ1-1; 9 bases line up with TRBD1. The CDR3 runs 15 residues. The germline V gene encodes CDR1 MGHRA and CDR2 YSYEKL. V trimming: 4 bases; J trimming: 6 bases; junction bases outside the gene matches: 9.

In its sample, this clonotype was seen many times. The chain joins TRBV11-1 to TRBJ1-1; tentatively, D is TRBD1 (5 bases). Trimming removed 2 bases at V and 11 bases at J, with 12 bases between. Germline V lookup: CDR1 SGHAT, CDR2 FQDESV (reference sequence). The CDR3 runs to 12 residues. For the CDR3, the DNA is TGTGCCAGCAGCTTAACAGGCCTCGAGGCTTTCTTT. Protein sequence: CASSLTGLEAFF. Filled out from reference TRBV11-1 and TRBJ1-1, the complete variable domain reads EAEVAQSPRYKITEKSQAVAFWCDPISGHATLYWYRQILGQGPELLVQFQDESVVDDSQLPKDRFSAERLKGVDSTLKIQPAELGDSAMYLCASSLTGLEAFFGQGTRLTVV.

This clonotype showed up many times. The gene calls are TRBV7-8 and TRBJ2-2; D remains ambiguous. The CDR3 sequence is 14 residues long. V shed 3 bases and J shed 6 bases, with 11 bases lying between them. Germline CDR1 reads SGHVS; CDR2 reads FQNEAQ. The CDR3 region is CASSFSGWAGELFF. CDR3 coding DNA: TGTGCCAGCAGCTTTTCGGGTTGGGCCGGGGAGCTGTTTTTT.

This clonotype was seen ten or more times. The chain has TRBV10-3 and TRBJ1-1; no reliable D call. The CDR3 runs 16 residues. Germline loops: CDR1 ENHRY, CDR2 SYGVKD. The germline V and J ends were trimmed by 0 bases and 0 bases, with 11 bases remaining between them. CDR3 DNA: TGTGCCATCAGTGAGTCGATGGGTCGGTTGAACACTGAAGCTTTCTTT. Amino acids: CAISESMGRLNTEAFF.

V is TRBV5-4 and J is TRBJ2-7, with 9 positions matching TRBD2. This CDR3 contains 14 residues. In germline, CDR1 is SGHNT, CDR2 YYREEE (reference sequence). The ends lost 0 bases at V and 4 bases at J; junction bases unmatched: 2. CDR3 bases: TGTGCCAGCAGCTTGGGACTAGCGGAATACGAGCAGTACTTC. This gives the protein CASSLGLAEYEQYF.

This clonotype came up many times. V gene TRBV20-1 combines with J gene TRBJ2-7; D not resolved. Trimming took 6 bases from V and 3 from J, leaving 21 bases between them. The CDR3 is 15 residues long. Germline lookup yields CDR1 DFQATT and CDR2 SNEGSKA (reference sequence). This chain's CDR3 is CSAEHTKIYGYEQYV. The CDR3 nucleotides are TGCAGTGCCGAGCACACGAAAATTTATGGCTACGAGCAGTACGTC.

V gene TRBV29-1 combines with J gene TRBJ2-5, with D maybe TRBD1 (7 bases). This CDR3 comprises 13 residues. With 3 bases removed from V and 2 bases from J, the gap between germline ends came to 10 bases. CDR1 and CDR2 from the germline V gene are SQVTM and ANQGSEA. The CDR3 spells CSVEEGAQETQYF. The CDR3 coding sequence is TGCAGCGTTGAGGAGGGGGCTCAAGAGACCCAGTACTTC.

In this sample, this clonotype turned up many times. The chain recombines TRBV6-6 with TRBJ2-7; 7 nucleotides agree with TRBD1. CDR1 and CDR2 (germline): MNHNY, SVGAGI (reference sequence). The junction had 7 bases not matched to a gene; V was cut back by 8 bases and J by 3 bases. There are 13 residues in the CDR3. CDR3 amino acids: CASQGQANYEQYV. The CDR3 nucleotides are TGTGCCAGCCAAGGACAGGCGAACTACGAGCAGTACGTC.

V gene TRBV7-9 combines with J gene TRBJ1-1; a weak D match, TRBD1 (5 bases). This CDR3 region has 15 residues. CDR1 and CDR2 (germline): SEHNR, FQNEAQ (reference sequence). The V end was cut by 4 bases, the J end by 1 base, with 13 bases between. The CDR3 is CASSSPDNSNTEAFF. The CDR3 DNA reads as TGTGCCAGCAGCTCACCGGACAATTCGAACACTGAAGCTTTCTTT. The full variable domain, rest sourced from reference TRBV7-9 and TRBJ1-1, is DTGVSQNPRHKITKRGQNVTFRCDPISEHNRLYWYRQTLGQGPEFLTYFQNEAQLEKSRLLSDRFSAERPKGSFSTLEIQRTEQGDSAMYLCASSSPDNSNTEAFFGQGTRLTVV.